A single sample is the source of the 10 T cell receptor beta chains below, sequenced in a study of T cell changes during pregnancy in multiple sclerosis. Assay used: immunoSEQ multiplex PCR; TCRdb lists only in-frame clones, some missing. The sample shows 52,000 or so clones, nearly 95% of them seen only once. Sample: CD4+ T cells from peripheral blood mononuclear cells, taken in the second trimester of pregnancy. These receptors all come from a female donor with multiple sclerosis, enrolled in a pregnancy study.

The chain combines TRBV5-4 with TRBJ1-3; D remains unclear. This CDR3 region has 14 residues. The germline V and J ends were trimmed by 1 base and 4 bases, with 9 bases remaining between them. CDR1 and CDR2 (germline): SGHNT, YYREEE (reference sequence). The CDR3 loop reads CASSLIGEGNTIYF. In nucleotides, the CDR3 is TGTGCCAGCAGCTTGATCGGGGAGGGAAACACCATATATTTT.

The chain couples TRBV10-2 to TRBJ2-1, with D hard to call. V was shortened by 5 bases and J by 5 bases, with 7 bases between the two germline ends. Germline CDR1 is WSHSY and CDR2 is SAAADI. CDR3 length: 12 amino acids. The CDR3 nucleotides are TGCGCCAGCAGTATGCCAGACAATGAGCAGTTCTTC. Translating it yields CASSMPDNEQFF.

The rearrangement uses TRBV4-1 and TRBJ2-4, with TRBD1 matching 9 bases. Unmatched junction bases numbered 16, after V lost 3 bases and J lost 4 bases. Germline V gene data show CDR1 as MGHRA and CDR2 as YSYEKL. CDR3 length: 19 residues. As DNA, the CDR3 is TGCGCCAGCAGCCACGGCCTACTAGGGACAGGGAGAGGTAAAAACATTCAGTACTTC. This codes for CASSHGLLGTGRGKNIQYF.

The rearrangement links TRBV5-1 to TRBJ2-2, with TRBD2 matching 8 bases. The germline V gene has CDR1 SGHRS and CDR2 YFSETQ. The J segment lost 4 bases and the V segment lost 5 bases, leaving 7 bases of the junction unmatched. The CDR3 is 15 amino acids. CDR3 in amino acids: CASSSGTRGTGELFF. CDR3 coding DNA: TGCGCCAGCAGTTCCGGGACTAGGGGCACCGGGGAGCTGTTTTTT.

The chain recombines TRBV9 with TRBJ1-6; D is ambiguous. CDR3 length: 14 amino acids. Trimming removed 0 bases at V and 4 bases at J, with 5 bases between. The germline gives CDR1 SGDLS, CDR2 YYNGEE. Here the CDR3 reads CASSVAGYNSPLHF. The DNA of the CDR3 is TGTGCCAGCAGCGTAGCGGGGTATAATTCACCCCTCCACTTT.

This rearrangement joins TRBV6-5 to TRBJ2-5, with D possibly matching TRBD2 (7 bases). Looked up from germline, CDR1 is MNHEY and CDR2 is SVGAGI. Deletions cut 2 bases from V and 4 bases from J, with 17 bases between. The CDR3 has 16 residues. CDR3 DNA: TGTGCCAGCAGTTACACCCCGGGGAGGGGGGGAGAGACCCAGTACTTC. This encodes CASSYTPGRGGETQYF.

The CDR3 DNA reads TGTGCCAGCAGCTTAGGGGACAACCAGCCCTACGAGCAGTACTTC. Residues: CASSLGDNQPYEQYF. The V call is TRBV7-8, the J call TRBJ2-7; a possible D gene is TRBD1 (6 bases). Looked up from germline, CDR1 is SGHVS and CDR2 is FQNEAQ. CDR3 length: 15 residues. Deletions cut 1 base from V and 2 bases from J, with 12 bases between.

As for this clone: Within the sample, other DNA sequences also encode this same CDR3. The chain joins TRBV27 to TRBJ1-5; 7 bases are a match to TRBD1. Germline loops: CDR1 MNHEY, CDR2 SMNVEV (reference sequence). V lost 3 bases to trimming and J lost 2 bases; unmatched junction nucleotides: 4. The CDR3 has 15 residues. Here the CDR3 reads CASSFGTGGNQPQHF. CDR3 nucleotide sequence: TGTGCCAGCAGTTTTGGAACAGGGGGCAATCAGCCCCAGCATTTT.

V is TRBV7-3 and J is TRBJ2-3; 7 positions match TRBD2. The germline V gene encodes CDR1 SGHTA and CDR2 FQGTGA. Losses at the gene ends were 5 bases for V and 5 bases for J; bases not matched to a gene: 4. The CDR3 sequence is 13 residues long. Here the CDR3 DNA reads TGTGCCAGCAGCGCCGGGGGGAGAGATACGCAGTATTTT. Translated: CASSAGGRDTQYF. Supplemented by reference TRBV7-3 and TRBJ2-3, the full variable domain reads GAGVSQTPSNKVTEKGKYVELRCDPISGHTALYWYRQSLGQGPEFLIYFQGTGAADDSGLPNDRFFAVRPEGSVSTLKIQRTERGDSAVYLCASSAGGRDTQYFGPGTRLTVL.

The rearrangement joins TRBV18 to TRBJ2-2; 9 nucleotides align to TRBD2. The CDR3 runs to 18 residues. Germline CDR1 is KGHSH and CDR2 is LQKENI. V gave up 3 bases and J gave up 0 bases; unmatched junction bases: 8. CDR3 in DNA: TGTGCCAGCTCACCCCTAATTAGCGGGGGTGCGAACACCGGGGAGCTGTTTTTT. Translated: CASSPLISGGANTGELFF. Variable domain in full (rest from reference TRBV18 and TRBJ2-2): NAGVMQNPRHLVRRRGQEARLRCSPMKGHSHVYWYRQLPEEGLKFMVYLQKENIIDESGMPKERFSAEFPKEGPSILRIQQVVRGDSAAYFCASSPLISGGANTGELFFGEGSRLTVL.